This T cell receptor (beta chain) derives from a study of blood T cells in healthy people across ages. Overall study findings and caveats: Whereas aged donors had fewer naive CD4+ cells, long-lived donors had more of them and higher diversity.

J gave up 4 bases and V 6 bases, and 9 bases lay outside the gene matches. The CDR3 is made up of 15 amino acids. Germline CDR1 MDHEN, CDR2 SYDVKM. A sample-barcoded 5' primer and a J-beta primer mix were used in a second PCR of about 7 to 12 cycles. TCRdb passed the 5' RACE reads through MiXCR, listing each CDR3 protein once. The sample carries around 900,000 distinct CDR3 sequences, roughly 47% recorded once. This clonotype has just a few counts. Its antigen remains unknown. Sample: blood. This clonotype was sampled from a woman aged 55-69 years in good health. The chain links TRBV28 to TRBJ2-5; 9 nucleotides agree with TRBD1. This CDR3 reads CASRLPGQGRETQYF. The DNA for the CDR3 is TGTGCCAGCAGACTACCGGGACAGGGAAGAGAGACCCAGTACTTC.